The 11 T cell receptor beta chains listed next were all sequenced from one sample in a study of blood T cell repertoires in COVID-19 (dated by TCRdb to the early 2020s). The library was prepared using the immunoSEQ multiplex PCR assay. TCRdb carries this immuneACCESS record with in-frame sequences only. Its versions omit some clonotypes, under half of them owing to an unresolved V gene in the studies checked, with the rest unexplained. The sample table lists hundreds of thousands of clones, 80% to 90% of them with a count of one. The ten largest account for about 1.6% of the sample. Source material: peripheral blood. These receptors originate from a middle-aged woman who had recovered from COVID-19.

Only a few counts were recorded for this clone. J is TRBJ1-6 and V is TRBV9, with 7 nucleotides matching TRBD1. V was pared by 0 bases and J by 10 bases, with 4 bases of the junction left unmatched. CDR1 SGDLS and CDR2 YYNGEE come from the germline V gene. The CDR3 has 14 amino acids. CDR3 sequence: CASSVEGGNSPLHF. The CDR3 DNA sequence: TGTGCCAGCAGCGTAGAAGGGGGCAACTCACCCCTCCACTTT.

The V and J genes are TRBV5-1 and TRBJ2-1, with 7 bases that match TRBD1. CDR1 is SGHRS, CDR2 YFSETQ, per germline. V shed 2 bases and J 7 bases; nucleotides not matched to a gene: 12. CDR3 length: 16 residues. CDR3 bases: TGCGCCAGCAGCTTACAGGGGTCGGGCAACGGGAATGAGCAGTTCTTC. Residues: CASSLQGSGNGNEQFF.

The chain links TRBV7-9 to TRBJ1-6; 10 bases fit TRBD1. CDR1 is SEHNR, CDR2 FQNEAQ, per germline (reference sequence). The CDR3 has 15 amino acids. J lost 13 bases, V lost 5 bases, and 11 bases had no gene match. The CDR3 nucleotides are TGTGCCAGCAGCCCGTCCGGGGGACAGGGGCCCCCCCTCCACTTT. Protein sequence: CASSPSGGQGPPLHF.

The J gene is TRBJ1-1, the V gene TRBV6-5; D gene ambiguous. CDR3 length equals 13 residues. Germline CDR1 and CDR2: MNHEY and SVGAGI. V was clipped by 2 bases and J by 3 bases, with 7 bases between them. The CDR3: CASSYGGYTEAFF. The CDR3 DNA is TGTGCCAGCAGTTACGGCGGATACACTGAAGCTTTCTTT.

The J gene is TRBJ2-2, the V gene TRBV2, with 7 bases identical to TRBD1. From germline, CDR1 is SNHLY and CDR2 FYNNEI. The CDR3 has 15 residues. V shed 5 bases and J 5 bases; nucleotides not matched to a gene: 8. The CDR3 is CASSKETGSTGELFF. DNA of the CDR3: TGTGCCAGCAGTAAAGAGACAGGGTCTACCGGGGAGCTGTTTTTT. Full variable domain (rest looked up from reference TRBV2 and TRBJ2-2): EPEVTQTPSHQVTQMGQEVILRCVPISNHLYFYWYRQILGQKVEFLVSFYNNEISEKSEIFDDQFSVERPDGSNFTLKIRSTKLEDSAMYFCASSKETGSTGELFFGEGSRLTVL.

The chain recombines TRBV18 with TRBJ1-2; 7 bases map to TRBD1. CDR3 length: 17 residues. J lost 2 bases, V lost 1 base, and 10 bases had no gene match. Germline values: CDR1 KGHSH, CDR2 LQKENI. The CDR3, as DNA: TGTGCCAGCTCACCACGTACGGGGACAGATCACAACTATGGCTACACCTTC. Translated, it gives CASSPRTGTDHNYGYTF.

The J gene is TRBJ2-7, the V gene TRBV18, with D uncertain. Trimming removed 2 bases at V and 3 bases at J, with 5 bases between. The CDR3 is 12 residues long. Germline CDR1 and CDR2: KGHSH and LQKENI. CDR3 region: CASSPESYEQYF. CDR3 nucleotide sequence: TGTGCCAGCTCACCAGAGAGCTACGAGCAGTACTTC.

This chain links TRBV19 with TRBJ2-1; 8 positions agree with TRBD2. The CDR3 has 18 residues. Trimming took 4 bases from V and 3 from J; bases not matched to a gene: 14. CDR1 LNHDA and CDR2 SQIVND come from the germline V gene (reference sequence). The CDR3 region has the DNA TGTGCCAGTAGTACCCGGACTAGCCCTTTGACTCTCTACAATGAGCAGTTCTTC. Translated: CASSTRTSPLTLYNEQFF.

This clone was seen once. This rearrangement joins TRBV5-8 to TRBJ2-2, with TRBD1 matching 7 bases. After removal of 4 bases from V and 7 bases from J, the junction contained 13 bases not matched to a gene. In germline, CDR1 is SGHTS, CDR2 YDEGEE. The CDR3 consists of 16 residues. CDR3 amino acids: CASSPGQTQPSGELFF. CDR3 bases: TGTGCCAGCAGCCCGGGACAGACTCAGCCCAGCGGGGAGCTGTTTTTT.

DNA for the CDR3: TGCGCCAGCAGCTTGGAGGGGCCTCCTTCTAGCACAGATACGCAGTATTTT. Translating it yields CASSLEGPPSSTDTQYF. V and J are TRBV5-1 and TRBJ2-3; D possibly corresponds to TRBD1 (5 bases). Germline V gene data show CDR1 as SGHRS and CDR2 as YFSETQ. Trimming cost V 0 bases and J 0 bases, with 14 bases left between them. This CDR3 has 17 amino acids.

This chain connects TRBV5-6 to TRBJ1-3; D is ambiguous. Germline-derived CDR1 and CDR2 are SGHDT and YYEEEE. The V end lost 2 bases, the J end lost 1 base, and 16 bases lay between the germline ends. The CDR3 runs 17 residues. The CDR3 sequence: CASSLIGRYSSGNTIYF. In DNA, the CDR3 is TGTGCCAGCAGCTTAATTGGCAGATATTCTTCTGGAAACACCATATATTTT. The entire variable domain, with the rest obtained from reference TRBV5-6 and TRBJ1-3, is as follows: DAGVTQSPTHLIKTRGQQVTLRCSPKSGHDTVSWYQQALGQGPQFIFQYYEEEERQRGNFPDRFSGHQFPNYSSELNVNALLLGDSALYLCASSLIGRYSSGNTIYFGEGSWLTVV.